This T cell receptor beta chain was recovered during a study of T cells in Graves' hyperthyroidism and ophthalmopathy. The J segment lost 6 bases and the V segment lost 4 bases, leaving 9 bases of the junction unmatched. This CDR3 region has 17 residues. Germline assignment: CDR1 SEHNR and CDR2 FQNEAQ (reference sequence). Details on this clonotype: Its antigen remains unidentified.

The investigators amplified TCR beta CDR3 regions from RNA transcripts. HTBI primers were used for first-round RT-PCR of the TCR CDR3. Each CDR3 protein gets one entry after TCRdb re-called the multiplex PCR reads with MiXCR. Of fewer than 650,000 distinct CDR3 sequences in the sample, about 14% were seen once. Study results and limitations: Patients with ophthalmopathy were separated from those with stable hyperthyroidism by a 13 V-J model. Progression to ophthalmopathy was predicted a median of 6.5 months early.

For ophthalmopathy patients, the Clinical Activity Score was at least 3 and the NOSPECS grade at least 4; duration was under 3 months. Patients with uncontrolled infections, other autoimmune diseases, pregnancy or lactation were excluded. The TCR was taken from a woman aged 18-29 years with Graves' ophthalmopathy. The source material was blood. The chain carries TRBV7-9 and TRBJ2-2, with 12 bases that match TRBD2. The CDR3 nucleotides read TGTGCCAGCAGCTCCCTTTCGACTAGCGGGAGACCCGGGGAGCTGTTTTTT. It specifies CASSSLSTSGRPGELFF.